The clone carrying this T cell receptor (beta chain) was counted only a few times. The antigen is undetermined. V shed 10 bases and J shed 2 bases, with 14 bases lying between them. CDR3 length equals 14 residues. The germline V gene encodes CDR1 KGHSH and CDR2 LQKENI. This sample is drawn from a study of neurological immune-mediated disorders. Points from the study as a whole: Patients with HTLV-1-associated myelopathy had the highest level of TCR clonal expansion, whereas patients with multiple sclerosis had the lowest level, falling beneath the level found in healthy controls. None of the CDR3 amino acid sequences of expanded clones recurred across subjects, suggesting private repertoires in all groups.

The time point denotes: longitudinal time-point 1 (baseline). Stored at -80 C, 2 million PBMCs were the source of the unsorted libraries. The cDNA was generated through 5'RACE incorporating 10-nucleotide random UMIs. TCRdb analysed the 5' RACE reads with MiXCR anew, one entry per CDR3 protein. The sample lists roughly 75,000 distinct CDR3 sequences; roughly an eighth were seen once. Sequencing was done on a sample of PBMCs. The V and J genes are TRBV18 and TRBJ2-2; D is possibly TRBD1 (6 bases). The sequence was collected from a female donor with HTLV-1-associated myelopathy (HAM/TSP). CDR3: CATPGTPNTGELFF. Here the CDR3 DNA reads TGTGCCACGCCAGGGACACCTAACACCGGGGAGCTGTTTTTT.